A selection of T cell receptor beta chains follows, all from one sample in a study of a mutant IDH1 vaccine in newly diagnosed glioma. Sequenced by immunoSEQ multiplex PCR; TCRdb stores in-frame clones only, minus some. The table lists around 99,000 clones, just under 80% of them singletons. The sequenced sample was PBMCs, obtained from a glioma patient treated with radiotherapy, temozolomide or both. The receptors originated from a man in his forties with glioma. Each CDR3 is given without its conserved first and last residue. Each record gives: V gene, J gene, CDR3 length, CDR3 protein.

V: TRBV5-1; J: TRBJ1-1; length: 13; CDR3: ASSLDGLLNTEAF
V: TRBV5-4; J: TRBJ2-2; length: 13; CDR3: ASSPTSGNTGELF
V: TRBV18; J: TRBJ2-5; length: 13; CDR3: ASSPRGSGTETQY
V: TRBV11-1; J: TRBJ2-5; length: 11; CDR3: ASRRTGVETQY
V: TRBV19; J: TRBJ2-1; length: 16; CDR3: ASSIHSLAGDGTNEQF
V: TRBV5-1; J: TRBJ1-1; length: 12; CDR3: ASSWDRAGTEAF
V: TRBV9; J: TRBJ2-3; length: 14; CDR3: ASSGLAGLSTDTQY
V: TRBV7-6; J: TRBJ1-1; length: 12; CDR3: ASSPLTGGVSAF
V: TRBV4-3; J: TRBJ2-5; length: 13; CDR3: ASSQGGGWGETQY
V: TRBV5-4; J: TRBJ1-2; length: 14; CDR3: ASSPLHQGSNYGYT
V: TRBV18; J: TRBJ1-2; length: 12; CDR3: ASSPPGTGAGYT
V: TRBV18; J: TRBJ2-7; length: 14; CDR3: ASSPLKDRGRYEQY
V: TRBV29-1; J: TRBJ1-1; length: 13; CDR3: SVELWQGVGTEAF
V: TRBV5-1; J: TRBJ2-7; length: 11; CDR3: ASSLNPLYEQY
V: TRBV5-4; J: TRBJ2-3; length: 15; CDR3: ASSHPHGRANRDTQY
V: TRBV29-1; J: TRBJ1-1; length: 9; CDR3: SVSRGTEAF